The rows below give T cell receptor beta chains drawn from one sample of a study of T-cell reconstitution after alpha-beta-depleted transplantation in children. TCRdb re-analysed the PCR reads in MiXCR, keeping a single row per CDR3 protein. The sample has about 110,000 distinct CDR3 sequences; 10% are singletons. The sample was PBMCs from the stem cell graft donor, taken from the stem cell graft. The receptors stem from a human donor who donated a stem cell graft to a child with acute lymphoblastic leukemia. Both conserved end residues are part of each CDR3. The D gene is left open where the match is weak. Clone size is stated in some rows and not others, as once, few, many or a class when expanded.

v_call: TRBV6-5; j_call: TRBJ2-3; d_call: .; clone_size: few; cdr3_aa: CASSYSVVYPDTQYF; cdr3_nt: TGTGCCAGCAGTTACTCGGTGGTCTACCCAGATACGCAGTATTTT
v_call: TRBV20-1; j_call: TRBJ2-3; d_call: .; clone_size: many; cdr3_aa: CSASFSRQLRSTDTQYF; cdr3_nt: TGCAGTGCTAGTTTTTCGAGACAACTCCGTAGCACAGATACGCAGTATTTT
v_call: TRBV5-1; j_call: TRBJ2-7; d_call: .; clone_size: many; cdr3_aa: CASSFGGIESSYEQYF; cdr3_nt: TGCGCCAGCAGCTTTGGGGGGATCGAATCTTCCTACGAGCAGTACTTC
v_call: TRBV20-1; j_call: TRBJ1-3; d_call: TRBD1; clone_size: many; cdr3_aa: CSARGPGQGSGNTIYF; cdr3_nt: TGCAGTGCTAGAGGGCCGGGACAGGGGTCTGGAAACACCATATATTTT
v_call: TRBV28; j_call: TRBJ2-3; d_call: .; clone_size: .; cdr3_aa: CARGFRGTDTQYF; cdr3_nt: TGTGCCAGGGGCTTCCGGGGTACAGATACGCAGTATTTT
v_call: TRBV7-2; j_call: TRBJ2-5; d_call: TRBD2; clone_size: many; cdr3_aa: CASAVLAAQETQYF; cdr3_nt: TGTGCCAGCGCTGTTCTAGCGGCCCAAGAGACCCAGTACTTC
v_call: TRBV27; j_call: TRBJ2-4; d_call: .; clone_size: many; cdr3_aa: CASSWERNPKNIQYF; cdr3_nt: TGTGCCAGCAGTTGGGAGCGGAACCCCAAAAACATTCAGTACTTC
v_call: TRBV6-2/TRBV6-3; j_call: TRBJ2-1; d_call: TRBD1; clone_size: many; cdr3_aa: CASIFGTGGNEQFF; cdr3_nt: TGTGCCAGCATTTTTGGGACAGGGGGGAATGAGCAGTTCTTC
v_call: TRBV27; j_call: TRBJ2-7; d_call: .; clone_size: many; cdr3_aa: CASSFLPGSSEQYF; cdr3_nt: TGTGCCAGCAGTTTCCTCCCCGGATCGAGTGAGCAGTACTTC
v_call: TRBV10-2; j_call: TRBJ2-5; d_call: .; clone_size: .; cdr3_aa: CASRNETQYF; cdr3_nt: TGCGCCAGTCGGAATGAGACCCAGTACTTC
v_call: TRBV7-9; j_call: TRBJ1-1; d_call: .; clone_size: many; cdr3_aa: CASSPRGLNTEAFF; cdr3_nt: TGTGCCAGCAGCCCCCGAGGACTGAACACTGAAGCTTTCTTT
v_call: TRBV7-6; j_call: TRBJ2-5; d_call: .; clone_size: many; cdr3_aa: CASSLDTGETQYF; cdr3_nt: TGTGCCAGCAGCTTAGATACGGGAGAGACCCAGTACTTC
v_call: TRBV20-1; j_call: TRBJ1-5; d_call: TRBD1; clone_size: .; cdr3_aa: CSARAPLGQGNQPQHF; cdr3_nt: TGCAGTGCTAGGGCTCCCCTGGGACAGGGCAATCAGCCCCAGCATTTT
v_call: TRBV20-1; j_call: TRBJ2-3; d_call: TRBD2; clone_size: many; cdr3_aa: CSARSGGLTDTQYF; cdr3_nt: TGCAGTGCTAGAAGCGGGGGACTCACAGATACGCAGTATTTT
v_call: TRBV5-4; j_call: TRBJ2-3; d_call: TRBD1; clone_size: .; cdr3_aa: CASSGTGLEDTQYF; cdr3_nt: TGTGCCAGCAGCGGGACAGGCCTTGAGGATACGCAGTATTTT
v_call: TRBV3-1; j_call: TRBJ1-6; d_call: TRBD1; clone_size: many; cdr3_aa: CASSLAGTGGNSPLHF; cdr3_nt: TGTGCCAGCAGCCTCGCAGGGACAGGAGGTAATTCACCCCTCCACTTT
v_call: TRBV4-3; j_call: TRBJ1-1; d_call: .; clone_size: .; cdr3_aa: CASSKGGVNTEAFF; cdr3_nt: TGCGCCAGCAGCAAAGGGGGGGTGAACACTGAAGCTTTCTTT
v_call: TRBV20-1; j_call: TRBJ2-1; d_call: TRBD2; clone_size: few; cdr3_aa: CSAGLADNEQFF; cdr3_nt: TGCAGTGCTGGACTAGCGGACAATGAGCAGTTCTTC
v_call: TRBV7-8; j_call: TRBJ2-7; d_call: .; clone_size: few; cdr3_aa: CASSPLTGFYEQYF; cdr3_nt: TGTGCCAGCAGCCCTCTGACAGGCTTCTACGAGCAGTACTTC
v_call: TRBV7-2; j_call: TRBJ1-5; d_call: .; clone_size: many; cdr3_aa: CASSLTQTLNQPQHF; cdr3_nt: TGTGCCAGCAGCTTAACCCAGACCCTCAATCAGCCCCAGCATTTT
v_call: TRBV4-3; j_call: TRBJ2-1; d_call: .; clone_size: .; cdr3_aa: CASSQDRGNNEQFF; cdr3_nt: TGCGCCAGCAGCCAAGATCGAGGGAACAATGAGCAGTTCTTC
v_call: TRBV5-1; j_call: TRBJ2-3; d_call: TRBD1; clone_size: many; cdr3_aa: CASSQTGPTLADTQYF; cdr3_nt: TGCGCCAGCAGTCAGACAGGGCCAACTCTCGCGGATACGCAGTATTTT
v_call: TRBV7-2; j_call: TRBJ1-5; d_call: TRBD1; clone_size: .; cdr3_aa: CASSDRGDQPQHF; cdr3_nt: TGTGCCAGCAGCGACAGGGGCGATCAGCCCCAGCATTTT
v_call: TRBV4-1; j_call: TRBJ1-2; d_call: TRBD1; clone_size: many; cdr3_aa: CASSPWTGKDGYTF; cdr3_nt: TGCGCCAGCAGCCCCTGGACAGGGAAGGATGGCTACACCTTC